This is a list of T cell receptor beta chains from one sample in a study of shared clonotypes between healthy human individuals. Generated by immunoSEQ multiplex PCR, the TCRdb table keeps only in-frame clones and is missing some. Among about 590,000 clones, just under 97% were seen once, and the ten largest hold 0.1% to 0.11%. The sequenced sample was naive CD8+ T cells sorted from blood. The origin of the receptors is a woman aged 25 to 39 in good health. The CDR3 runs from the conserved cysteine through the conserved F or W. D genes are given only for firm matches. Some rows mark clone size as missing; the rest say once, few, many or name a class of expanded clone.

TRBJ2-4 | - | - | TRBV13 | TGTGCCAGCAGCTTAACTCCCTGGGGAGCCAAAAACATTCAGTACTTC | CASSLTPWGAKNIQYF
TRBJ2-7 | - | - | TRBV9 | TGTGCCAGCAGCGTTGGGGGACTCTTTAGCTCCTACGAGCAGTACTTC | CASSVGGLFSSYEQYF
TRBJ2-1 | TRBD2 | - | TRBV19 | TGTGCCAGTAGTATAGAGGCTAGCGGGAGTGGATCCTACAATGAGCAGTTCTTC | CASSIEASGSGSYNEQFF
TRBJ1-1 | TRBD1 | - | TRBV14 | TGTGCCAGCAGTCCAGGGGGACCGAACACTGAAGCTTTCTTT | CASSPGGPNTEAFF
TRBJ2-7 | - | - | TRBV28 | TGTGCCAGCAGTTTACCCTATCGTCTGGGACGGAACGAGCAGTACTTC | CASSLPYRLGRNEQYF
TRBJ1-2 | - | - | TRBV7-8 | TGTGCCAGCAGCTTATCGTCCATGACTTATACTAGGGATGGCTACACCTTC | CASSLSSMTYTRDGYTF
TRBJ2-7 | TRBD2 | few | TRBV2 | TGTGCCAGCACAAACGCGCAGCGGGAGGGGATCTACGAGCAGTACTTC | CASTNAQREGIYEQYF
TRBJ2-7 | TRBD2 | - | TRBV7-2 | TGTGCCAGCAGCTTAGCACTAGCGGGGTCCTACGAGCAGTACTTC | CASSLALAGSYEQYF
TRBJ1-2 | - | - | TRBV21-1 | TGTGCCAGCAGCTGGGACAGGGGGAACTATGGCTACACCTTC | CASSWDRGNYGYTF
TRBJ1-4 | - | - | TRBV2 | TGTGCCAGCAGTGCGCTATCAACTAATGAAAAACTGTTTTTT | CASSALSTNEKLFF
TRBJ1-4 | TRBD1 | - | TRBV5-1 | TGCGCCAGCAGCTTGGGACAGGGGGCTTTTAGGGAAAAACTGTTTTTT | CASSLGQGAFREKLFF
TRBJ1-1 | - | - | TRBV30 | TGTGCCTGGAGTGACGGCCTGAACACTGAAGCTTTCTTT | CAWSDGLNTEAFF
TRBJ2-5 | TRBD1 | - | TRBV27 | TGTGCCAGCAGTTTCCTTATACCGGGACAGGGTGTCCCGCAAGAGACCCAGTACTTC | CASSFLIPGQGVPQETQYF
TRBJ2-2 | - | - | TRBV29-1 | TGCAGCGTTGAAGACGGGCAGAGCCTCATCACCGGGGAGCTGTTTTTT | CSVEDGQSLITGELFF
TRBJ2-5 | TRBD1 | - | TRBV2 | TGTGCCAGCAGACGGGACAGCTCGTACCAAGAGACCCAGTACTTC | CASRRDSSYQETQYF
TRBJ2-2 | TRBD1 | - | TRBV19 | TGTGCCAGTAGCGACAGGGTCCTCAATGGGGAGCTGTTTTTT | CASSDRVLNGELFF
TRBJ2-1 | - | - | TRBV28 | TGTGCCAGCAGTCATAGGTACGGGAGTATCAATGAGCAGTTCTTC | CASSHRYGSINEQFF
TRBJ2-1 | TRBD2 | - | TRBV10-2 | TGCGCCAGCAGTCTAGCGGGAGGGCCTTGGAATGAGCAGTTCTTC | CASSLAGGPWNEQFF
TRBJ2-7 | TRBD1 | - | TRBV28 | TGTGCCAGCAGTTTCTACAGGGGGCTGGACGAGCAGTACTTC | CASSFYRGLDEQYF
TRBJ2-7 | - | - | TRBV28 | TGTGCCAGCAACGGAAGGCCAGACTCCTACGAGCAGTACTTC | CASNGRPDSYEQYF
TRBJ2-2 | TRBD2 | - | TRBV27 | TGTGCCAGCAGTTCATGGGCGGGAGGGAGCACCGGGGAGCTGTTTTTT | CASSSWAGGSTGELFF
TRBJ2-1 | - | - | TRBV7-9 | TGTGCCAGCACCATTCAATATGGGATTTACAATGAGCAGTTCTTC | CASTIQYGIYNEQFF
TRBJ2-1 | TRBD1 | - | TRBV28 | TGTGCCAGCAGCGACAGGGCCTACAATGAGCAGTTCTTC | CASSDRAYNEQFF
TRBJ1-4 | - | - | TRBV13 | TGTGCCAGCAGTGAGGGGAGAGGAAAACTGTTTTTT | CASSEGRGKLFF
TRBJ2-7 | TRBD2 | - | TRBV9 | TGTGCCAGCAGCGTAGGCGGGAGCTACGAGCAGTACTTC | CASSVGGSYEQYF
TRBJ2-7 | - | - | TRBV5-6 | TGTGCCAGCAGACAGGGTCGGGGCGAGCAGTACTTC | CASRQGRGEQYF
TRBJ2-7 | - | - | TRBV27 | TGTGCCAGCAGTGTCCGAGGGCGGCCCTACGAGCAGTACTTC | CASSVRGRPYEQYF
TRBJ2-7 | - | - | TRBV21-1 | TGTGCCAGCAGCACCGGACTAGCGGAATACTACGAGCAGTACTTC | CASSTGLAEYYEQYF
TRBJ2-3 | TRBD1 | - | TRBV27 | TGTGCCAGCAGTTGGACAGGGGCCTTCACAGATACGCAGTATTTT | CASSWTGAFTDTQYF
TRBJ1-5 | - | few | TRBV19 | TGTGCCAGTAGTATCCGGGACCGAAATCAGCCCCAGCATTTT | CASSIRDRNQPQHF
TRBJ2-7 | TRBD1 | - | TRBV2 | TGTGCCAGCAGAGAAGACAGGGGATTCTACGAGCAGTACTTC | CASREDRGFYEQYF
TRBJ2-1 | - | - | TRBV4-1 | TGCGCCAGCAGCCAAGTCCGGGGCATCTCCTACAATGAGCAGTTCTTC | CASSQVRGISYNEQFF
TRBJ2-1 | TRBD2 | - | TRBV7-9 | TGTGCCAGCAGCTTACCCCGAGGTAGCGGGGTTACCTACAATGAGCAGTTCTTC | CASSLPRGSGVTYNEQFF
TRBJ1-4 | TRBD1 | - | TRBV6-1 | TGTGCCAGCATGCACGAGACAGGGCAAAATGAAAAACTGTTTTTT | CASMHETGQNEKLFF
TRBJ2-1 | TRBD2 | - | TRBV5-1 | TGCGCCAGCAGCTTCAGCGGGGTATACAATGAGCAGTTCTTC | CASSFSGVYNEQFF
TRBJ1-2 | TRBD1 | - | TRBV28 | TGTGCCAGCAGTTTATGGCGGACAGGGCACTATGGCTACACCTTC | CASSLWRTGHYGYTF
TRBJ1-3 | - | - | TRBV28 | TGTGCCAGCAGTAGAAACACCATATATTTT | CASSRNTIYF